This T cell receptor beta chain emerged from a study of blood T cell repertoires in COVID-19. Study-level information: Collection of acute and convalescent COVID-19 samples took place in the United States, Italy and Spain.

V lost 2 bases, J lost 0 bases, and 7 bases lay in between. The CDR3 spans 14 residues. Germline-derived CDR1 and CDR2 are GTSNPN and SVGIG (reference sequence). Sequencing used immunoSEQ multiplex PCR; TCRdb keeps in-frame clones, though not all of them. Of 120,000 to 150,000 clones detected, around 87% appear once; the ten largest clones hold approximately 1.3%. The chain joins TRBV30 to TRBJ1-4; D is unclear. This clonotype was sampled from a woman aged 30 to 39 with acute COVID-19. The sequencing sample was made of PBMCs or T cells enriched from blood (not recorded which). The CDR3 loop is CAWSMSATNEKLFF. The CDR3 nucleotides are TGTGCCTGGAGTATGAGCGCAACTAATGAAAAACTGTTTTTT.